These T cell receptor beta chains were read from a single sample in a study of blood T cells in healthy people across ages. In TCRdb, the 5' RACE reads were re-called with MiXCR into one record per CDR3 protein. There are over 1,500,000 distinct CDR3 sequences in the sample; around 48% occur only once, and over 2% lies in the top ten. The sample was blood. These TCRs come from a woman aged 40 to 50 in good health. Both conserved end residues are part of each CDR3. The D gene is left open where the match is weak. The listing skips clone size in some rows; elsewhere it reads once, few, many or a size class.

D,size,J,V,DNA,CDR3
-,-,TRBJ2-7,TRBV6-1,TGTGCCAGCACAGGGACGGAGATGGCCTACGAGCAGTACTTC,CASTGTEMAYEQYF
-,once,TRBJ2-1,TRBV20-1,TGCAGTGCTAGCGGGGGGCCGTTCAATGAGCAGTTCTTC,CSASGGPFNEQFF
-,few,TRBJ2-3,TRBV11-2,TGTGCCAACGGGGTGAGCACAGATACGCAGTATTTT,CANGVSTDTQYF
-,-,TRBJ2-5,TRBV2,TGTGCCAGCAGTAGGGAGTTGGCGGAGACCCAGTACTTC,CASSRELAETQYF
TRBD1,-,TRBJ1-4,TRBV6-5,TGTGCCAGCAGTTACTCGAAGGAGACAGGGCTTTTAGGAGAAAAACTGTTTTTT,CASSYSKETGLLGEKLFF
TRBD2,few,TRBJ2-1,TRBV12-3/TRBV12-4,TGTGCCAGCAGTTTATGGGGGAGCGGGGACAATGAGCAGTTCTTC,CASSLWGSGDNEQFF
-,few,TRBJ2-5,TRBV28,TGTGCCAGCAGTTTTCTGGGGGGTCAGGTAGAGACCCAGTACTTC,CASSFLGGQVETQYF
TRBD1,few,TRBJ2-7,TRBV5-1,TGCGCCAGCAGCTTGGCCCCGGGACAGCCCTACGAGCAGTACTTC,CASSLAPGQPYEQYF
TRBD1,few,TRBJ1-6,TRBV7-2,TGTGCCAGCAGCTCCAGACAGGGTACTTCACCCCTCCACTTT,CASSSRQGTSPLHF
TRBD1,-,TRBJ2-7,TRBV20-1,TGCAGTGCTAAAAAGGACAGGGGGCTTGAGCAGTACTTC,CSAKKDRGLEQYF
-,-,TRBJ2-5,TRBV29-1,TGCAGCGTTGACGGGTTTCAGGGAAGGCCAGAGACCCAGTACTTC,CSVDGFQGRPETQYF
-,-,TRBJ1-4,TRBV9,TGTGCCAGCAGCGTGACGCCAACTAATGAAAAACTGTTTTTT,CASSVTPTNEKLFF
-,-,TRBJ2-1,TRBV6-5,TGTGCCAGCAGTGACCCAGGGCCTGAGCAGTTCTTC,CASSDPGPEQFF
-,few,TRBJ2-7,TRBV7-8,TGTGCCAGCAGCTTTAGGGCCGGCGTCGAGCAGTACTTC,CASSFRAGVEQYF
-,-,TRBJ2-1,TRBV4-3,TGCGCCAGCAGCCAAGATCTGGTAGGGGGTGAGCAGTTCTTC,CASSQDLVGGEQFF
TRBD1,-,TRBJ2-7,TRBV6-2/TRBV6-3,TGTGCCAGCAGTCAATGGCTGGGGACAGGGGAGGACGAGCAGTACTTC,CASSQWLGTGEDEQYF
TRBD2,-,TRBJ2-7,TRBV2,TGTGCCAGCAGCGCTAGACTAGCGGGGGCCAATGAGCAGTACTTC,CASSARLAGANEQYF
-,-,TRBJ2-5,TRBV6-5,TGTGCCAGCAGTTACCAGGCGTGGGGGGTCCAAGAGACCCAGTACTTC,CASSYQAWGVQETQYF
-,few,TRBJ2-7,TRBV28,TGTGCCAGCAGCAGGTTCGGGGGTCCCTACGAGCAGTACTTC,CASSRFGGPYEQYF
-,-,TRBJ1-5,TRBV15,TGTGCCACCAGGGAAGGGTGGGGTGGCCTCAATCAGCCCCAGCATTTT,CATREGWGGLNQPQHF
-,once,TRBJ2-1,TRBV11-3,TGTGCCAGCAGCGGGACACGTGGGGCGGAGCAGTTCTTC,CASSGTRGAEQFF
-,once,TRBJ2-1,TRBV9,TGTGCCAGCAGCGTAGACCTCTACTCCTACAATGAGCAGTTCTTC,CASSVDLYSYNEQFF
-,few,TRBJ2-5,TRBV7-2,TGTGCCAGCAGCTTATTCGCGACAGACTACCAAGAGACCCAGTACTTC,CASSLFATDYQETQYF
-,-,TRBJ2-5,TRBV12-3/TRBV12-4,TGTGCCAGCAGTTTCGGAGGGAAGCAGTACTTC,CASSFGGKQYF
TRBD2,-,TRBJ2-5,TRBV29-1,TGCAGCGTTGAGAAATATGGCGGGGGGGCCTTTCGTCTAGAGACCCAGTACTTC,CSVEKYGGGAFRLETQYF
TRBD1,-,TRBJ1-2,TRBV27,TGTGCCAGCAGTTTTCGCACAGGGGCGGGCTATGGCTACACCTTC,CASSFRTGAGYGYTF
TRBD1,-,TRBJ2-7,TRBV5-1,TGCGCCAGCAGCTTTAATTCAGGGGGCGACGAGCAGTACTTC,CASSFNSGGDEQYF
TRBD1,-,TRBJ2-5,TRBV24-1,TGTGCCACCAGTGATTCAGGGACAGGGGGTTACCGAGAGACCCAGTACTTC,CATSDSGTGGYRETQYF
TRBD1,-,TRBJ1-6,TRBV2,TGTGCCAGCAGTGTCCCCCCGGGACAGGGCCCCCTCTCCTATAATTCACCCCTCCACTTT,CASSVPPGQGPLSYNSPLHF
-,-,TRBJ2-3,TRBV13,TGTGCCAGCAGCTTAGAGGTGTTAGCGGCAGATACGCAGTATTTT,CASSLEVLAADTQYF
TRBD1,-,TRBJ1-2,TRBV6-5,TGTGCCAGCAGTAACAGGGGACAGGGGAACCCTGGCTACACCTTC,CASSNRGQGNPGYTF
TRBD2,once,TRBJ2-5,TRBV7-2,TGTGTCAGCAGCTTCGGGGCTAGCGGGGGGGCTGGGCGGGCCCAGTACTTC,CVSSFGASGGAGRAQYF
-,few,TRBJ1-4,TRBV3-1,TGTGCCAGCAGCCAAGTCCAGGGTAATGAAAAACTGTTTTTT,CASSQVQGNEKLFF
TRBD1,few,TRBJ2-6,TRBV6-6,TGTGCCAGCAGCGACAGGGTGGACAACGTCCTGACTTTC,CASSDRVDNVLTF
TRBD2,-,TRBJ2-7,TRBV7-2,TGTGCCAGCAGCACCGAGGGTACTAGCGCATTCTACAAGCAGTACTTC,CASSTEGTSAFYKQYF
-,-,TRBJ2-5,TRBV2,TGTGCCACCGGGGGTTCCAATGAGCAGTACTTC,CATGGSNEQYF
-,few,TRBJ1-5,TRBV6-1,TGTGCCAGCGTATATCTCCGGGGTACCGATCAGCCCCAGCATTTT,CASVYLRGTDQPQHF
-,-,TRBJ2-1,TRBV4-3,TGCGCCAGCAGCCATGATGGGGTAAGGTCCGGAGACTACAATGAGCAGTTCTTC,CASSHDGVRSGDYNEQFF
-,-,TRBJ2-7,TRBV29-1,TGCAGCGTTGAAGGGGACGGCTCCTACGAGCAGTACTTC,CSVEGDGSYEQYF
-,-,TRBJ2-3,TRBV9,TGTGCCAGCAGCTCCGACGGCCGACGCACAGATACGCAGTATTTT,CASSSDGRRTDTQYF